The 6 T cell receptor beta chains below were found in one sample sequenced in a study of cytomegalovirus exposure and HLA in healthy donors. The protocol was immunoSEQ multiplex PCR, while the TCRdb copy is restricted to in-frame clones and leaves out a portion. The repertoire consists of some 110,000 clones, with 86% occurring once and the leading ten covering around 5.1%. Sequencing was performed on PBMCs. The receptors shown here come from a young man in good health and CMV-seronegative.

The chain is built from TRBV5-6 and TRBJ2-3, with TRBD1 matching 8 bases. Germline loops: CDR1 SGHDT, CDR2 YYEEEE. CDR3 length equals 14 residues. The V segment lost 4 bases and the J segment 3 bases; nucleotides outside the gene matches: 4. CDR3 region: CASSPDRETDTQYF. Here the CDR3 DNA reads TGTGCCAGCAGCCCGGACAGGGAAACAGATACGCAGTATTTT. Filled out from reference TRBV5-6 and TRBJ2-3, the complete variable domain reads DAGVTQSPTHLIKTRGQQVTLRCSPKSGHDTVSWYQQALGQGPQFIFQYYEEEERQRGNFPDRFSGHQFPNYSSELNVNALLLGDSALYLCASSPDRETDTQYFGPGTRLTVL.

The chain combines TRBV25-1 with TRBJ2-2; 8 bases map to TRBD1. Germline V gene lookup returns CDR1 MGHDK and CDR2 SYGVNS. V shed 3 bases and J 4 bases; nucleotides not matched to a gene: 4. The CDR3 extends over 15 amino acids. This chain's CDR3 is CASSEQGAGTGELFF. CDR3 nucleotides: TGTGCCAGCAGTGAGCAGGGGGCCGGCACCGGGGAGCTGTTTTTT. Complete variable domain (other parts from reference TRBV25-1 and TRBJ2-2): EADIYQTPRYLVIGTGKKITLECSQTMGHDKMYWYQQDPGMELHLIHYSYGVNSTEKGDLSSESTVSRIRTEHFPLTLESARPSHTSQYLCASSEQGAGTGELFFGEGSRLTVL.

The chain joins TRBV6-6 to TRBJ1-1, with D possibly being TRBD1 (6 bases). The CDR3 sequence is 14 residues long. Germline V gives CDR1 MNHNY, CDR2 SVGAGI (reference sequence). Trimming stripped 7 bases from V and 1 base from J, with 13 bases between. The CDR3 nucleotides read TGTGCCAGCACCCCGACGACAGGGAACACTGAAGCTTTCTTT. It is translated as CASTPTTGNTEAFF.

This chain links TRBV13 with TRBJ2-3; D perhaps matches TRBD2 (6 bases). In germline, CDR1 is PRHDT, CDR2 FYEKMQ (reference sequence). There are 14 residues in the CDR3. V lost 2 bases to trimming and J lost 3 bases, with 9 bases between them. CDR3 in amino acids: CASSLSGGTDTQYF. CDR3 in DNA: TGTGCCAGCAGCTTAAGTGGGGGGACAGATACGCAGTATTTT.

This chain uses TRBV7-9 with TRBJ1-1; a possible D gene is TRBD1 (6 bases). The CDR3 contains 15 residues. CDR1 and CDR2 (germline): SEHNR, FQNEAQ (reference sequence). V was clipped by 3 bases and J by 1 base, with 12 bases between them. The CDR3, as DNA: TGTGCCAGCAGCTTTACAGGGATAGGGAACACTGAAGCTTTCTTT. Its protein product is CASSFTGIGNTEAFF.

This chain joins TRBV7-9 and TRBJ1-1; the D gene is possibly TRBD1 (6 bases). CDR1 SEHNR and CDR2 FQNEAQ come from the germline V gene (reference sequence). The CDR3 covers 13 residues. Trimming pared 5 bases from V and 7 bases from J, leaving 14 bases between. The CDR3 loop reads CASSASQGFEAFF. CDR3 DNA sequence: TGTGCCAGCAGCGCTTCACAGGGATTTGAAGCTTTCTTT.